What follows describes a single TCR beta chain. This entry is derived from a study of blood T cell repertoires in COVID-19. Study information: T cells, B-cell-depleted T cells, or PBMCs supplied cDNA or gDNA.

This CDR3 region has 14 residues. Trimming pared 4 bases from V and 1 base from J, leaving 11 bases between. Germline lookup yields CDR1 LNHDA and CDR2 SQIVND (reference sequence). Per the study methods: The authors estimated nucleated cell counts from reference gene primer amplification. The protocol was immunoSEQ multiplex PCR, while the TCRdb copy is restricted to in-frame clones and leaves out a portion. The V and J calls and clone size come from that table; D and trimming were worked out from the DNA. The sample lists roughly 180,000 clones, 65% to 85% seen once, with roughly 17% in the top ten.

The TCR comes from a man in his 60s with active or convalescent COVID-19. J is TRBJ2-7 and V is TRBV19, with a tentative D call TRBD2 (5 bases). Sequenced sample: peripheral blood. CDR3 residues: CASSSARTSYEQYF. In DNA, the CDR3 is TGTGCCAGTAGTAGTGCCCGGACTTCCTACGAGCAGTACTTC.